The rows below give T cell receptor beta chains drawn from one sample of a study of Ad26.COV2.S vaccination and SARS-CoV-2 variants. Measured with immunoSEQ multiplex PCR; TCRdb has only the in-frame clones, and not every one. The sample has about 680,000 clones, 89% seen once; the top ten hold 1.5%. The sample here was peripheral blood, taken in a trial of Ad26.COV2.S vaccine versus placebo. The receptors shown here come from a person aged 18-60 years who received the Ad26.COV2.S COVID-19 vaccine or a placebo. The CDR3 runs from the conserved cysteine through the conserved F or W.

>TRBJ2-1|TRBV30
CAWWGGRDEQFF
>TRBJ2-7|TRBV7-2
CASSLVGLAGKYEQYF
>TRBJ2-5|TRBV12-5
CASGPGTGRETQYF
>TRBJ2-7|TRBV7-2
CASSPSNMGGQYF
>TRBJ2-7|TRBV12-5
CASPPSLYEQYF
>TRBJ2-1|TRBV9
CASSVTEWANEQFF
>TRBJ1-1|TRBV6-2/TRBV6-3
CASSLLINTEAFF
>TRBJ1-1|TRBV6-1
CASSEAPRGAFF
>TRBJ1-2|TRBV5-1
CASSVTGAGSYGYTF
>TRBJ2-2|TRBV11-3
CASSSGTSGGTGELFF
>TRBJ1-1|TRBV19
CASSIRMPNTEAFF
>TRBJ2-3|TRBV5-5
CASSWGGTADTQYF
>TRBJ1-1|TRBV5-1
CASSLAHTNTEAFF
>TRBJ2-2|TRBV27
CASSFPPWGKDGELFF
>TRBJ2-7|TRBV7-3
CASSLEGSPLQYF
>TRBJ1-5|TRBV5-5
CASSLTVSGQPQHF
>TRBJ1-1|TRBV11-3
CASSHGQADTEAFF
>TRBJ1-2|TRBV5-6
CASSLSRGRSLGAPGTF
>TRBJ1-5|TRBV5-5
CASSQTGFQPQHF
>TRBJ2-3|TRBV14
CASSPLAGAITDTQYF
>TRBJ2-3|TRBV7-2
CASSLAGIAGINTDTQYF
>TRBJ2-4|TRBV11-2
CASSLDLWGMSLAKNIQYF
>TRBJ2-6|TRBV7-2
CASRSGGSGANVLTF
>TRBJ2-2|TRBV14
CASSQSLAYGGELFF
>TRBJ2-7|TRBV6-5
CASSSGTGGRYEQYF
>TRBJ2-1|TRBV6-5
CASSWSSGRDNEQFF
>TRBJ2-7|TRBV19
CASSIGRNYEQYF
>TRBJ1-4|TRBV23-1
CASTRTGCHEKLFF
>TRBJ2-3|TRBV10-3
CAISESENTQYF
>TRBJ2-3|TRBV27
CASSLKAFLVDTQYF
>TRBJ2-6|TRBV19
CASSIRGSGANVLTF
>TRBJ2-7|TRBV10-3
CATTNGTDYEQYF
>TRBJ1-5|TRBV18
CASSPSPGQLPSNQPQHF
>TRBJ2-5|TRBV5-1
CASTVLAGAVQETQYF
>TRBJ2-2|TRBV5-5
CASSLDGSGELFF
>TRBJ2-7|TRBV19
CASSIGTGLPHEQYF
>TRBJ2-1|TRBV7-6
CASSLGGAVDEQFF
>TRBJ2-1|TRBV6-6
CASSSRLDSYNEQFF
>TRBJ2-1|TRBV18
CASSPLTSEYNEQFF
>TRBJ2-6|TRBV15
CATRSGSGANVLTF
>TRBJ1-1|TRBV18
CASQTGENTEAFF
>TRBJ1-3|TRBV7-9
CASSLEGVSGNTIYF
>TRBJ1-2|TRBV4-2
CASKGDGATTLKGYTF
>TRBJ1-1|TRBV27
CASSLGGAGEAFF